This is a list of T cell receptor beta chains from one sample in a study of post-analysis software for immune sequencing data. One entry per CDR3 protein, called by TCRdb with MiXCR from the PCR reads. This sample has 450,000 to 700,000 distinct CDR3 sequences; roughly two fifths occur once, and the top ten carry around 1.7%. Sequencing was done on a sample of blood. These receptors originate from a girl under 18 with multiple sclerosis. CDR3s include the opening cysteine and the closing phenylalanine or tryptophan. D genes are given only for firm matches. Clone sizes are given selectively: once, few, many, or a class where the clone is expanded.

CASSSQVSGTDTQYF	TGTGCCAGCAGCTCCCAAGTTAGCGGCACAGATACGCAGTATTTT	NA	NA	TRBV7-2	TRBJ2-3
CASRYPGWSQPQHF	TGTGCCAGCAGATACCCAGGGTGGAGTCAGCCCCAGCATTTT	NA	NA	TRBV6-5	TRBJ1-5
CASSPPWGAAAYEQYF	TGTGCCAGCAGCCCACCGTGGGGGGCGGCCGCCTACGAGCAGTACTTC	NA	NA	TRBV7-9	TRBJ2-7
CAISELGQDSSYEQYF	TGTGCCATCAGTGAGCTGGGACAGGACAGCTCCTACGAGCAGTACTTC	TRBD1	few	TRBV10-3	TRBJ2-7
CASSQGRDWRGEEDTQYF	TGCGCCAGCAGCCAAGGTCGAGACTGGCGGGGCGAGGAGGATACGCAGTATTTT	NA	NA	TRBV4-1	TRBJ2-3
CASKVLDEQYF	TGTGCCAGCAAAGTTCTTGACGAGCAGTACTTC	NA	NA	TRBV2	TRBJ2-7
CASSPRFGLAGGDPFF	TGTGCCAGCAGTCCTCGGTTCGGACTAGCGGGCGGAGACCCGTTCTTC	TRBD2	NA	TRBV12-3/TRBV12-4	TRBJ2-1
CASSLFTGGGYNEQFF	TGCGCCAGCAGCCTATTCACAGGGGGAGGCTACAATGAGCAGTTCTTC	TRBD1	NA	TRBV4-1	TRBJ2-1
CASSSGLSNGYTF	TGTGCCAGCAGTTCGGGCCTATCCAATGGCTACACCTTC	NA	NA	TRBV6-6	TRBJ1-2
CASSPVWPVDIQYF	TGCGCCAGCAGCCCTGTCTGGCCGGTGGACATTCAGTACTTC	NA	NA	TRBV5-1	TRBJ2-4
CASSWRVTYNEQFF	TGTGCCAGCAGTTGGCGGGTTACCTACAATGAGCAGTTCTTC	NA	NA	TRBV6-5	TRBJ2-1
CSASRDRPPNYGYTF	TGCAGTGCCTCCCGGGACAGGCCTCCTAACTATGGCTACACCTTC	TRBD1	NA	TRBV20-1	TRBJ1-2
CATSEGRDNINYGYTF	TGTGCCACCAGCGAGGGGCGAGATAACATTAACTATGGCTACACCTTC	NA	NA	TRBV15	TRBJ1-2
CASSRQVEAFF	TGTGCCAGCAGTCGGCAGGTTGAAGCTTTCTTT	NA	NA	TRBV12-3/TRBV12-4	TRBJ1-1
CASSLDVGGTSRTQYF	TGCGCCAGCAGCTTGGATGTAGGGGGCACATCTCGGACGCAGTATTTT	TRBD1	few	TRBV5-1	TRBJ2-3
CASFRRGGSYNEQFF	TGTGCCAGCTTTCGGAGGGGTGGCTCCTACAATGAGCAGTTCTTC	NA	NA	TRBV27	TRBJ2-1
CASSQSGFGAYEQYF	TGCGCCAGCAGCCAGAGCGGGTTCGGTGCCTACGAGCAGTACTTC	NA	few	TRBV4-1	TRBJ2-7
CVSSLGQGLGETQYF	TGCGTCAGCAGCCTCGGACAGGGCTTGGGAGAGACCCAGTACTTC	TRBD1	NA	TRBV5-1	TRBJ2-5
CASGTGSYNEQFF	TGTGCCAGCGGGACGGGATCCTACAATGAGCAGTTCTTC	NA	few	TRBV12-3/TRBV12-4	TRBJ2-1
CASSPDRPQETQYF	TGTGCCAGCAGTCCCGACAGGCCCCAAGAGACCCAGTACTTC	NA	few	TRBV28	TRBJ2-5
CASSKRLAGGGETQYF	TGTGCCAGCAGTAAACGACTAGCGGGAGGAGGAGAGACCCAGTACTTC	TRBD2	once	TRBV12-3/TRBV12-4	TRBJ2-5